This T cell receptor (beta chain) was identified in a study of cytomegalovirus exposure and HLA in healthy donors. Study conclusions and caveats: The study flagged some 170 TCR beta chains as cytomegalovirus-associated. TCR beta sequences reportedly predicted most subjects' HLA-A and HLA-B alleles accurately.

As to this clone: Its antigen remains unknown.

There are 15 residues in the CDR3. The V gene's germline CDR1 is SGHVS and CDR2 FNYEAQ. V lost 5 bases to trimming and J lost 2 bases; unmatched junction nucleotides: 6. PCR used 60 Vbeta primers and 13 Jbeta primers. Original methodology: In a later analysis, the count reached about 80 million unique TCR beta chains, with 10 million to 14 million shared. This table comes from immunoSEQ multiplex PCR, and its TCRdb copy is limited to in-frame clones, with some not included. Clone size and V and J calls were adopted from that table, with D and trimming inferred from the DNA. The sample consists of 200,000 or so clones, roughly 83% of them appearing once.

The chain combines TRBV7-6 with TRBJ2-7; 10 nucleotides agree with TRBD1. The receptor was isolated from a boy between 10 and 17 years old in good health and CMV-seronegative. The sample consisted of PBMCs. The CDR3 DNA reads TGTGCCAGCAGCAAGGGGACAGGGGCCGCCTACGAGCAGTACTTC. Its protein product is CASSKGTGAAYEQYF. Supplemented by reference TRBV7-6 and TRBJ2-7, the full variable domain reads GAGVSQSPRYKVTKRGQDVALRCDPISGHVSLYWYRQALGQGPEFLTYFNYEAQQDKSGLPNDRFSAERPEGSISTLTIQRTEQRDSAMYRCASSKGTGAAYEQYFGPGTRLTVT.